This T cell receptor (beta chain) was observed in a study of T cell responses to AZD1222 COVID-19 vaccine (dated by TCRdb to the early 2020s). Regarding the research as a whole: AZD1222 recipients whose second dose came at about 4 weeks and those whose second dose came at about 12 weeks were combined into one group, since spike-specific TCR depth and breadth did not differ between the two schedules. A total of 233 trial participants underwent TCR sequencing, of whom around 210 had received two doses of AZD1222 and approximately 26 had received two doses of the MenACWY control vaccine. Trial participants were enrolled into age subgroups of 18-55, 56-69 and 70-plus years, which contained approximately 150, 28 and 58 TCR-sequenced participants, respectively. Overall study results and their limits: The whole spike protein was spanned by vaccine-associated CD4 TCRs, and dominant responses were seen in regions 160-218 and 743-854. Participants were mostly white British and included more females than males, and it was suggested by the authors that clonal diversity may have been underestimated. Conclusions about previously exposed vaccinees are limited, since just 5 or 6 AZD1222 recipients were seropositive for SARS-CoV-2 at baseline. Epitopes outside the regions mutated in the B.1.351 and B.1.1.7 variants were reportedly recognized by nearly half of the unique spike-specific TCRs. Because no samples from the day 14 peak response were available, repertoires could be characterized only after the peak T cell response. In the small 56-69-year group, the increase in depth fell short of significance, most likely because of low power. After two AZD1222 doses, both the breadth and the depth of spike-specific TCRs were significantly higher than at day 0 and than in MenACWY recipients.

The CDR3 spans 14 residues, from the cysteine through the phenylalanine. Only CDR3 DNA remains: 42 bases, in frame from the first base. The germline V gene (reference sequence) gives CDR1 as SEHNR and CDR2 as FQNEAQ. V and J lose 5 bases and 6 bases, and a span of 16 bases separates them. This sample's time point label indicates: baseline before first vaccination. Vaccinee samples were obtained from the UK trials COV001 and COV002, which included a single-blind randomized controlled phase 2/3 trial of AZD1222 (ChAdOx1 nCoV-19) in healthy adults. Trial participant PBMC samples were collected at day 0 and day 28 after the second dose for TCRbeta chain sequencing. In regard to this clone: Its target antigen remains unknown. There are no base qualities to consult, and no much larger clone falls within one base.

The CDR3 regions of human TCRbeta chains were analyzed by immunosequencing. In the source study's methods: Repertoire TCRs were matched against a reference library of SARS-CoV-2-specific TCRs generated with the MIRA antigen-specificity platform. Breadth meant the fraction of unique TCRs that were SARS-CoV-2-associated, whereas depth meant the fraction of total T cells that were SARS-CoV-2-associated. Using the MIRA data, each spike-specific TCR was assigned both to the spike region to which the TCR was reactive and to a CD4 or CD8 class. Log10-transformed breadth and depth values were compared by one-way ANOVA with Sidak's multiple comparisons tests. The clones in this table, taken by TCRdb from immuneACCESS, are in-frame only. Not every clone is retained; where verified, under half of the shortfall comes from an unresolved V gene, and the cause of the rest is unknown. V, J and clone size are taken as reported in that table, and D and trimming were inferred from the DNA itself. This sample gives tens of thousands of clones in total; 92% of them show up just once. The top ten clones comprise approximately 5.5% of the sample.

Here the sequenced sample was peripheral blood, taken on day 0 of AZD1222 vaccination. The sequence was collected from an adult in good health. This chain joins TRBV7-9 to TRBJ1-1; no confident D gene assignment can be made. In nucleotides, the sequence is TGTGCCAGCAGCCGGCTAGGGTTAGGGTCTGAAGCTTTCTTT. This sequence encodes CASSRLGLGSEAFF.